Described below is a single TCR beta chain sequence and its context. As yet, its antigen is unknown. This specimen belongs to a study of vaccination and CD4 T cells after COVID-19. Overall study findings and caveats: There were relatively few convalescent patients studied, and there were no early post-infection timepoints.

Treatment meaning: roughly ten-day PBMC culture with coronavirus spike peptide pools or control peptides (ViraFEST assay). Samples of CD4+ T cells were obtained from the unexposed donor before the COVID-19 pandemic (2011-2018). Cultured CD4+ T-cell DNA underwent Oncomine TCR Beta short-read sequencing. The genomic DNA was obtained from cultured CD4+ T cells by extraction with the QIAamp micro DNA kit. TCRdb used MiXCR to reprocess the PCR reads, holding one entry per CDR3 protein. This table holds some 7,000 distinct CDR3 sequences, roughly 51% found once. The TCR sequence derives from a human donor in good health. The sequenced material came from CD4+ T cells from blood, cultured in vitro.

CDR3 residues: CASKKTTGYTEAFF. In DNA, the CDR3 is TGCGCCAGCAAGAAAACAACAGGGTACACTGAAGCTTTCTTT. The V and J genes are TRBV10-1 and TRBJ1-1, with D perhaps matching TRBD1 (6 bases). The V gene lost 7 bases and the J gene lost 3 bases, with 15 bases spanning the gap. CDR1 and CDR2 (germline): WNHNN, SYGVQD (reference sequence). The CDR3 length is 14 residues.